Listed below are T cell receptor beta chains from one sample, sequenced in a study of T cells in Graves' hyperthyroidism and ophthalmopathy. TCRdb reprocessed the multiplex PCR reads with MiXCR, giving one entry per CDR3 protein. The sample records roughly 800,000 distinct CDR3 sequences, 38% being singletons. Sequencing input: blood. Receptor source: a young man with Graves' hyperthyroidism. Each CDR3 is given with its conserved first and last residue. D genes are given only for firm matches. Size tells how often a clone was seen (once, few, many) or the class of an expanded clone, and some rows leave it out.

V gene	J gene	D gene	CDR3 length	clone size	CDR3 protein	CDR3 DNA
TRBV15	TRBJ2-7	-	23	-	CATLRSQEPSLRGKRVGSYEQYF	TGTGCCACCCTACGGTCGCAGGAACCCTCGTTGAGAGGGAAGCGGGTCGGTTCCTACGAGCAGTACTTC
TRBV2	TRBJ2-5	TRBD1	15	few	CASSRLTGGRSPQYF	TGTGCCAGCAGTCGGCTAACAGGGGGACGGAGTCCCCAGTACTTC
TRBV10-2	TRBJ1-2	TRBD1	18	-	CASSQGRQGGRENYGYTF	TGTGCCAGCAGCCAGGGTAGACAGGGGGGTCGTGAGAACTATGGCTACACCTTC
TRBV20-1	TRBJ2-5	TRBD2	18	few	CSAYLPGTSGRGQETQYF	TGCAGTGCTTACCTTCCCGGGACTAGCGGGAGGGGCCAAGAGACCCAGTACTTC
TRBV7-2	TRBJ1-1	TRBD1	16	-	CASSLWTGPAGTEAFF	TGTGCCAGCAGCTTGTGGACAGGGCCTGCAGGAACTGAAGCTTTCTTT
TRBV9	TRBJ2-2	-	14	-	CASRMTGAGGELFF	TGCGCCAGCAGGATGACGGGGGCCGGCGGGGAGCTGTTTTTT
TRBV5-1	TRBJ1-6	-	16	-	CASSSRTGTENSPLHF	TGCGCCAGCAGCTCAAGAACCGGGACCGAAAATTCACCCCTCCACTTT
TRBV7-3	TRBJ1-3	-	16	-	CASSASLNRDVYTIYF	TGTGCCAGCAGCGCTTCGCTTAACCGGGACGTGTACACCATATATTTT
TRBV20-1	TRBJ1-4	-	13	-	CSAIWGVMGKLFF	TGCAGTGCTATCTGGGGGGTAATGGGAAAACTGTTTTTT
TRBV5-1	TRBJ1-2	-	13	many	CASSRRVIDGYTF	TGCGCCAGCAGCCGGCGGGTGATCGATGGCTACACCTTC
TRBV9	TRBJ1-2	TRBD1	15	many	CASSAGQGAGYGYTF	TGTGCCAGCAGCGCCGGACAGGGGGCTGGCTATGGCTACACCTTC
TRBV9	TRBJ2-7	-	14	once	CASRKVSGDYEQYF	TGTGCCAGCAGGAAGGTATCGGGGGACTACGAGCAGTACTTC
TRBV9	TRBJ1-1	-	13	many	CASSVAVNTEAFF	TGTGCCAGCAGCGTAGCCGTTAACACTGAAGCTTTCTTT
TRBV19	TRBJ2-6	TRBD1	17	-	CASNPGQIYSGANVLTF	TGTGCCAGTAACCCGGGACAGATCTACTCTGGGGCCAACGTCCTGACTTTC
TRBV29-1	TRBJ1-3	-	13	many	CSVDDVSGNTIYF	TGCAGCGTTGATGACGTCTCTGGAAACACCATATATTTT
TRBV29-1	TRBJ2-7	-	13	many	CSVGFRDGYEQYF	TGCAGCGTTGGCTTCCGGGACGGCTACGAGCAGTACTTC
TRBV19	TRBJ1-2	-	15	many	CASSPVSGLNYGYTF	TGTGCCAGTAGCCCTGTGTCAGGGTTGAACTATGGCTACACCTTC